The subject of this entry is one T cell receptor beta chain. Which antigen it targets is not known. No qualities accompany the bases; no much larger clone lies one base away. Per the germline V gene (reference sequence), SGHAT is the CDR1 and FQDESV is the CDR2. Reading from cysteine to phenylalanine, the CDR3 counts 14 amino acids. Only CDR3 DNA is held: 42 bases, read in frame from base 1. V was cut back by 3 bases and J by 1 base, leaving a gap of 9 bases between them. Whole blood was collected in K2EDTA tubes by collaborating institutions according to the institutions' own protocols. For TCRbeta analysis, collaborators shipped samples as frozen whole blood, isolated PBMCs, or DNA extracted from either of those sample types. The immunoSEQ Assay, a bias-controlled multiplex PCR, was used to amplify TCRbeta CDR3 regions from genomic DNA. The study's own analysis went as follows. Within the assay, amplification of reference gene primers was used to estimate how many nucleated cells each sample contained. Sequence reads were collapsed and filtered to measure the absolute abundance of every unique TCRbeta CDR3 rearrangement. For each sample, productive Simpson clonality was calculated as the square root of Simpson's diversity index over productive rearrangements. The source is immuneACCESS, and TCRdb retained only in-frame sequences with V and J called. Part of the clones is not carried over; for the studies checked, unresolved V genes explain less than half of this, and the remainder is unexplained. Clone size and V and J calls were adopted from that table, with D and trimming inferred from the DNA. The sample table holds 160,000 or so clones, of which more than 75% were seen once. Clones ranked in the top ten supply 15% to 20% of the sample.

This sample was included in a study of blood T cell repertoires in COVID-19 (dated by TCRdb to 2020 to 2021). With respect to the entire study: Samples from collaborators originated in the United States, Italy and Spain and spanned both the acute and convalescent phases of COVID-19. The sample metadata nearly always contained a de-identified subject ID, COVID-19 status, age in years and sex. HLA class I and class II types, where available, came from metadata supplied by the sample provider rather than from assay-based typing. The samples were drawn from two sources: the first 160 participants of the ongoing ImmuneRACE study, and 1,254 subjects contributed by 6 global collaborators. The prospective study material was composed of cDNA or gDNA derived from T cells, B-cell-depleted T cells, or PBMCs. The repertoires were released in a freely available public database intended as a resource for research on the immune response to SARS-CoV-2. Subjects who had been exposed to COVID-19, were actively infected with it, or had recovered from it provided the deeply sampled blood TCRbeta repertoires that made up the dataset.

Overall results and qualifications from the work: Clinical and demographic metadata were provided uncurated, with the amount varying by source and participant.

The sequencing input was peripheral blood. The sequence links TRBV11-1 to TRBJ1-1, with TRBD1 tentatively as D gene (6 bases match). The sequence was obtained from a man aged 55-75 years with active or convalescent COVID-19. The DNA is TGTGCCAGCAGCTTCAGGGGCGCGAACACTGAAGCTTTCTTT. Its product reads: CASSFRGANTEAFF.